One and the same sample provided the 5 T cell receptor beta chains below, sequenced in a study of T-cell reconstitution after alpha-beta-depleted transplantation in children. Unique molecular identifiers were used to barcode this TCRbeta library. TCRdb used MiXCR to reprocess the PCR reads, holding one entry per CDR3 protein. The repertoire holds over 150,000 distinct CDR3 sequences, with roughly 14% as singletons. Specimen: PBMCs from the stem cell graft donor, collected from the stem cell graft. These receptors all come from a human donor who donated a stem cell graft to a child with acute lymphoblastic leukemia.

V and J are TRBV5-6 and TRBJ2-3; D is unresolved. The CDR3 totals 19 residues. CDR1 SGHDT and CDR2 YYEEEE come from the germline V gene. The V end was cut by 4 bases, the J end by 2 bases, with 26 bases between. CDR3 sequence reads: CASSRLPSTTTSLTDTQYF. The CDR3 DNA is TGTGCCAGCAGCCGCCTCCCATCTACTACTACGTCCCTCACAGATACGCAGTATTTT.

This clonotype has ten or more counts. The chain uses TRBV5-7 and TRBJ1-5; TRBD1 might be the D (5 bases). TRBV5-7 is given ORF status, its function remaining uncertain. This CDR3 is built from 16 residues. Trimming removed 4 bases from V and 0 bases from J, with 14 bases in between. The CDR3 region is CASSRHRGFSNQPQHF. The CDR3 DNA reads TGTGCCAGCAGCCGACATAGGGGTTTTAGCAATCAGCCCCAGCATTTT.

The chain joins TRBV5-1 to TRBJ2-7; a weak D match, TRBD1 (5 bases). The V gene lost 4 bases and the J gene lost 2 bases, with 28 bases spanning the gap. This CDR3 is built from 19 residues. In germline, CDR1 is SGHRS, CDR2 YFSETQ. The DNA of the CDR3 is TGCGCCAGCAGCCCAGATCGAACAGGCCTCTCGTCTTTAACCTACGAGCAGTACTTC. Its translation is CASSPDRTGLSSLTYEQYF.

The CDR3 region is CASSLTRTSTDTQYF. As DNA, the CDR3 is TGCGCCAGCAGCTTGACTAGAACTAGCACAGATACGCAGTATTTT. The chain recombines TRBV5-1 with TRBJ2-3; a weak D match, TRBD2 (5 bases). This CDR3 spans 15 amino acids. The V and J ends lost 1 base and 0 bases respectively, with 9 bases between them. Germline CDR1 reads SGHRS; CDR2 reads YFSETQ.

The chain employs TRBV3-1 and TRBJ2-2; TRBD1 matches 7 bases. The CDR3 is made up of 19 amino acids. V lost 11 bases and J lost 4; bases outside the gene matches: 25. Germline assignment: CDR1 LGHDT and CDR2 YNNKEL (reference sequence). CDR3 bases: TGTGCCTGCTGCCAAGAAGTCACCGGGACAGCTGAACCCACCGGGGAGCTGTTTTTT. It is translated as CACCQEVTGTAEPTGELFF. Complete variable domain (other parts from reference TRBV3-1 and TRBJ2-2): DTAVSQTPKYLVTQMGNDKSIKCEQNLGHDTMYWYKQDSKKFLKIMFSYNNKELIINETVPNRFSPKSPDKAHLNLHINSLELGDSAVYFCACCQEVTGTAEPTGELFFGEGSRLTVL.